This T cell receptor beta chain stems from a study of blood T cell repertoires in COVID-19. In the study overall: Whether acute or convalescent, the COVID-19 samples came from the United States, Italy and Spain. Nucleic acid was either cDNA or gDNA, and it came from T cells, B-cell-depleted T cells, or PBMCs.

Per the authors' pipeline: Quantification of nucleated cells was approximated via reference gene primer amplification. Assay: immunoSEQ multiplex PCR; the TCRdb copy retains only in-frame clones and omits some. V, J and clone size are those of that table, while D and trimming were read from the DNA. Found here are about 210,000 clones, about 83% of them singletons; the top ten hold approximately 8.1%. The CDR3 has 18 amino acids. Germline loops: CDR1 SGHKS, CDR2 YYEKEE (reference sequence). J was trimmed by 0 bases and V by 3 bases; bases with no gene match: 7. The rearrangement uses TRBV5-5 and TRBJ1-6, with 9 nucleotides matching TRBD1. This clonotype was obtained from a woman aged 45-60 years with active or convalescent COVID-19. The sample consisted of peripheral blood. CDR3 sequence (DNA): TGTGCCAGCAGCTCCGGGACAGGGACCAACTCCTATAATTCACCCCTCCACTTT. Amino acid sequence: CASSSGTGTNSYNSPLHF.